This entry lists 25 T cell receptor beta chains sequenced from one sample in a study of blood T cell repertoires in COVID-19. Profiled with immunoSEQ multiplex PCR; TCRdb holds only in-frame clones, not every one. This table has 150,000 to 160,000 clones, about 85% appearing once. The sample taken for sequencing was peripheral blood. These receptors all come from a man between 60 and 75 years old with COVID-19, enrolled during active disease.

This clone was seen only once. The V call is TRBV9, the J call TRBJ2-2, with TRBD2 matching over 9 bases. The CDR3 is 17 amino acids. Germline-derived CDR1 and CDR2 are SGDLS and YYNGEE. V lost 3 bases, J lost 3 bases, and 9 bases stayed unmatched. CDR3 nucleotide sequence: TGTGCCAGCAGCGCCCCCGCGGGAGGGCTAGACACCGGGGAGCTGTTTTTT. Residues: CASSAPAGGLDTGELFF.

The CDR3 sequence: CASSQLTEAFF. The CDR3 nucleotides read TGTGCCAGCAGCCAACTCACTGAAGCTTTCTTT. The chain has TRBV3-1 (or the pseudogene TRBV3-2) and TRBJ1-1, with no clear D. Germline CDR1 reads LGHDT; CDR2 reads YNNKEL (reference sequence). Between the trimmed V and J ends, which lost 2 bases and 4 bases, there was a span of 2 bases. The CDR3 is 11 residues long.

The chain joins TRBV10-3 to TRBJ2-7; D may be TRBD2 (5 bases). The length of the CDR3 is 13 residues. Trimming took 4 bases from V and 4 from J, leaving 11 bases between them. The germline V gene has CDR1 ENHRY and CDR2 SYGVKD. DNA for the CDR3: TGTGCCATCAGTGGAGGGAAGGCTTACGAGCAGTACTTC. It yields the protein CAISGGKAYEQYF.

The chain links TRBV27 to TRBJ1-1; maybe TRBD1 (6 bases). This CDR3 has 13 amino acids. V was cut by 3 bases and J by 11 bases, with 16 bases left in between. The germline gives CDR1 MNHEY, CDR2 SMNVEV (reference sequence). The CDR3 coding sequence is TGTGCCAGCAGTTTGAGGGGGTTAGGGTCGGCTTTCTTT. Translation: CASSLRGLGSAFF.

This sequence joins TRBV4-1 and TRBJ2-5; D unclear. The CDR3 runs to 13 residues. With 4 bases removed from V and 4 bases from J, the gap between germline ends came to 10 bases. Germline values: CDR1 MGHRA, CDR2 YSYEKL. The CDR3 sequence is CASSRDRGETQYF. DNA of the CDR3: TGCGCCAGCAGCCGAGACCGAGGAGAGACCCAGTACTTC.

The chain carries TRBV18 and TRBJ1-2, with 8 bases fitting TRBD1. The CDR3 runs to 17 residues. Trimming took 3 bases from V and 8 from J; bases not matched to a gene: 17. Germline CDR1 reads KGHSH; CDR2 reads LQKENI. The DNA of the CDR3 is TGTGCCAGCTCACCGATCCTGGGACAGGCCCCTATCCGGGGCTACACCTTC. Translating it yields CASSPILGQAPIRGYTF.

This clone came up once. The rearrangement joins TRBV6-6 to TRBJ1-5, with D unresolved. This CDR3 has 12 amino acids. Germline V lookup: CDR1 MNHNY, CDR2 SVGAGI (reference sequence). The V and J ends lost 9 bases and 4 bases respectively, with 10 bases between them. The CDR3 DNA reads as TGTGCCAGTTACACGTCAAATCAGCCCCAGCATTTT. Translated, it gives CASYTSNQPQHF.

The table lists this clone with a few counts. The gene calls are TRBV7-9 and TRBJ1-1, with D perhaps TRBD1 (6 bases). CDR3 size: 14 residues. V shed 4 bases and J shed 3 bases, with 12 bases lying between them. Germline values: CDR1 SEHNR, CDR2 FQNEAQ (reference sequence). The CDR3 protein is CASSSQGVHTEAFF. Written as DNA, the CDR3 is TGTGCCAGCAGCTCACAGGGTGTCCACACTGAAGCTTTCTTT.

The chain recombines TRBV7-2 with TRBJ2-4; D is perhaps TRBD2 (6 bases). Per the germline V gene, CDR1 is SGHTA and CDR2 is FQGNSA. Trimming pared 4 bases from V and 1 base from J, leaving 23 bases between. There are 19 residues in the CDR3. The DNA for the CDR3 is TGTGCCAGCAGCTCCTCCGGACTACCCAACGCCGCCGCCAAAAACATTCAGTACTTC. Residues: CASSSSGLPNAAAKNIQYF.

This clone occurred once. The chain recombines TRBV9 with TRBJ2-1, with 8 bases fitting TRBD1. The ends lost 3 bases at V and 1 base at J; junction bases unmatched: 6. This CDR3 region has 16 residues. Germline V gene lookup returns CDR1 SGDLS and CDR2 YYNGEE. The CDR3 bases are TGTGCCAGCAGCGCCACACAGGGGGTTTCCTACAATGAGCAGTTCTTC. Protein: CASSATQGVSYNEQFF.

This chain uses TRBV5-1 with TRBJ1-1; 9 bases line up with TRBD1. The junction had 4 bases not matched to a gene; V was cut back by 3 bases and J by 4 bases. The CDR3 spans 14 residues. The germline gives CDR1 SGHRS, CDR2 YFSETQ. CDR3 DNA: TGCGCCAGCAGCTCCGGGACAGGGTTCACTGAAGCTTTCTTT. Protein sequence: CASSSGTGFTEAFF.

The J gene is TRBJ2-5, the V gene TRBV7-2; D ambiguous. With 2 bases removed from V and 7 bases from J, the gap between germline ends came to 8 bases. CDR3 size: 12 residues. Germline V gene lookup returns CDR1 SGHTA and CDR2 FQGNSA. The CDR3 sequence is CASSLFIGTQYF. The CDR3 region has the DNA TGTGCCAGCAGCTTATTTATCGGGACCCAGTACTTC.

V usage is TRBV19 and J usage is TRBJ2-2, with 7 bases matching TRBD1. The CDR3 extends over 14 amino acids. In germline, CDR1 is LNHDA, CDR2 SQIVND (reference sequence). V lost 7 bases, J lost 5 bases, and 7 bases stayed unmatched. The CDR3, as DNA: TGTGCCAGTATGTCGACAGGGTTAACCGGGGAGCTGTTTTTT. Translation: CASMSTGLTGELFF. Full variable domain (remainder filled in from reference TRBV19 and TRBJ2-2): DGGITQSPKYLFRKEGQNVTLSCEQNLNHDAMYWYRQDPGQGLRLIYYSQIVNDFQKGDIAEGYSVSREKKESFPLTVTSAQKNPTAFYLCASMSTGLTGELFFGEGSRLTVL.

The V and J genes are TRBV18 and TRBJ2-2; 8 positions match TRBD2. The CDR3 sequence is 17 residues long. The trim removed 4 bases at V and 0 bases at J, leaving 7 bases unmatched. Per germline, CDR1 KGHSH and CDR2 LQKENI. The CDR3 loop reads CASSRRASGSNTGELFF. For the CDR3, the DNA is TGTGCCAGCTCACGGAGGGCTAGCGGGTCGAACACCGGGGAGCTGTTTTTT.

The chain joins TRBV5-6 to TRBJ1-2; 7 positions match TRBD1. CDR3 length: 14 amino acids. Germline loops: CDR1 SGHDT, CDR2 YYEEEE. V shed 7 bases, J shed 4 bases, and the junction held 10 bases outside the gene matches. CDR3 protein: CASDSGQAAYGYTF. For the CDR3, the DNA is TGTGCCAGCGATTCCGGACAGGCGGCCTATGGCTACACCTTC. The full variable domain, its missing parts supplied by reference TRBV5-6 and TRBJ1-2, is DAGVTQSPTHLIKTRGQQVTLRCSPKSGHDTVSWYQQALGQGPQFIFQYYEEEERQRGNFPDRFSGHQFPNYSSELNVNALLLGDSALYLCASDSGQAAYGYTFGSGTRLTVV.

This clone was seen just once. The chain uses TRBV19 and TRBJ1-1; tentative D call: TRBD1 (5 bases). The germline V and J ends were trimmed by 7 bases and 6 bases, with 18 bases remaining between them. This CDR3 spans 14 amino acids. Germline V gives CDR1 LNHDA, CDR2 SQIVND (reference sequence). CDR3 nucleotide sequence: TGTGCCAGTATCTATACACACGGACATCCTGAAGCTTTCTTT. Translation gives CASIYTHGHPEAFF.

The chain uses TRBV5-4 and TRBJ2-7; tentative D call: TRBD2 (5 bases). In germline, CDR1 is SGHNT, CDR2 YYREEE (reference sequence). Trimming cost V 7 bases and J 0 bases, with 11 bases left between them. CDR3 length: 13 amino acids. CDR3 residues: CASSSGSSYEQYF. In nucleotides, the CDR3 is TGTGCCAGCTCGTCGGGGAGCTCCTACGAGCAGTACTTC.

The rearrangement joins TRBV5-6 to TRBJ1-5; D possibly corresponds to TRBD1 (5 bases). The germline V and J ends were trimmed by 4 bases and 0 bases, with 14 bases remaining between them. The CDR3 runs 16 residues. Germline loops: CDR1 SGHDT, CDR2 YYEEEE. CDR3 nucleotide sequence: TGTGCCAGCAGCCAGATGGGGCACAATAGCAATCAGCCCCAGCATTTT. Amino acid sequence: CASSQMGHNSNQPQHF.

The chain employs TRBV3-1 (or the pseudogene TRBV3-2) and TRBJ2-2; 11 bases agree with TRBD2. Germline V gene lookup returns CDR1 LGHDT and CDR2 YNNKEL (reference sequence). V shed 3 bases and J 4 bases; nucleotides not matched to a gene: 10. This CDR3 has 18 residues. CDR3 DNA: TGTGCCAGCAGCCAGTACGGGACTAGCGGTAGAAGCACCGGGGAGCTGTTTTTT. Translating it yields CASSQYGTSGRSTGELFF.

The V call is TRBV10-3, the J call TRBJ2-5, with D possibly matching TRBD2 (6 bases). The V and J ends lost 4 bases and 3 bases respectively, with 12 bases between them. Germline-derived CDR1 and CDR2 are ENHRY and SYGVKD. The length of the CDR3 is 14 residues. The chain's CDR3 is CAISAIGGEETQYF. Here the CDR3 DNA reads TGTGCCATCAGTGCCATCGGGGGAGAAGAGACCCAGTACTTC.

The CDR3 nucleotides are TGTGCGGCTAGACGGGGTTCTGGGGCCAACGTCCTGACTTTC. It yields the protein CAARRGSGANVLTF. The rearrangement links TRBV24-1 to TRBJ2-6, with a weak D call TRBD2 (5 bases). The CDR3 is 14 amino acids. CDR1 is KGHDR, CDR2 SFDVKD, per germline.

The CDR3 nucleotides are TGCGCCAGCAGCCAAGGAACAGGGTTCTCCTACGAGCAGTACTTC. This encodes CASSQGTGFSYEQYF. The V and J genes are TRBV4-3 and TRBJ2-7; weak D call: TRBD1 (6 bases). Germline V gene lookup returns CDR1 LGHNA and CDR2 YSLEER. This CDR3 is built from 15 residues. Trimming removed 1 base from V and 0 bases from J, with 10 bases in between.

The rearrangement uses TRBV5-4 and TRBJ1-5; possible D gene TRBD1, 6 bases. V lost 2 bases to trimming and J lost 0 bases, with 9 bases between them. This CDR3 contains 15 residues. Per the germline V gene, CDR1 is SGHNT and CDR2 is YYREEE (reference sequence). CDR3 protein: CASSLQGSSNQPQHF. CDR3 nucleotide sequence: TGTGCCAGCAGCTTACAGGGCTCTAGCAATCAGCCCCAGCATTTT.

The chain couples TRBV6-2 or TRBV6-3 to TRBJ2-5; D is uncertain. Per the germline V gene, CDR1 is MNHEY and CDR2 is SVGEGT. Trimming took off 2 bases at V and 0 bases at J, with 4 bases between the two ends. The CDR3 totals 13 residues. The CDR3 sequence: CASSYPYQETQYF. CDR3 nucleotide sequence: TGTGCCAGCAGTTACCCGTACCAAGAGACCCAGTACTTC.

This chain joins TRBV14 and TRBJ1-6; no reliable D call. Germline V lookup: CDR1 SGHDN, CDR2 FVKESK. The V end lost 0 bases, the J end lost 2 bases, and 8 bases lay between the germline ends. The CDR3 extends over 16 amino acids. CDR3 residues: CASSQEPPAYNSPLHF. The DNA of the CDR3 is TGTGCCAGCAGCCAAGAGCCACCAGCCTATAATTCACCCCTCCACTTT.